Listed here are 8 T cell receptor beta chains from one sample, sequenced in a study of blood T cell repertoires in COVID-19. Here immunoSEQ multiplex PCR was the method, and the copy in TCRdb shows in-frame clones only, minus some. The sample records about 230,000 clones, 70% to 90% being singletons. Specimen: peripheral blood. The receptors here all came from a man aged 50 or older with COVID-19, enrolled during active disease.

The chain links TRBV19 to TRBJ2-5; 13 nucleotides line up with TRBD2. The J segment lost 1 base and the V segment lost 5 bases, leaving 4 bases of the junction unmatched. The CDR3 length is 16 residues. From germline, CDR1 is LNHDA and CDR2 SQIVND (reference sequence). The chain's CDR3 is CASSPRTSGGQETQYF. CDR3 bases: TGTGCCAGTAGTCCCAGGACTAGCGGGGGCCAAGAGACCCAGTACTTC.

This rearrangement joins TRBV21-1 to TRBJ1-1; the table gives TRBD1 as D, unverified against the DNA. TRBV21-1 is shown as a pseudogene. The CDR3 has 16 amino acids. The CDR3 sequence: CASSPRPRGRNTEAFF. The CDR3 bases are TGTGCCAGCAGCCCCCGACCCAGGGGAAGAAACACTGAAGCTTTCTTT.

The J gene is TRBJ1-3, the V gene TRBV15; D is perhaps TRBD1 (6 bases). Between the trimmed V and J ends, which lost 4 bases and 1 base, there was a span of 11 bases. Germline CDR1 is LNHNV and CDR2 is YYDKDF (reference sequence). This CDR3 is 15 amino acids long. The CDR3 DNA reads as TGTGCCACCAGCAAAGACAGGCCATCTGGAAACACCATATATTTT. Its translation is CATSKDRPSGNTIYF.

This rearrangement joins TRBV18 to TRBJ2-7; TRBD1 is a possible D gene (6 bases). The CDR3 has 15 amino acids. Deletions cut 4 bases from V and 1 base from J, with 14 bases between. Germline assignment: CDR1 KGHSH and CDR2 LQKENI. This CDR3 reads CASSLPGVSSYEQYF. CDR3 DNA sequence: TGTGCCAGCTCACTGCCAGGGGTGTCGTCCTACGAGCAGTACTTC. The full variable domain, its missing parts supplied by reference TRBV18 and TRBJ2-7, is NAGVMQNPRHLVRRRGQEARLRCSPMKGHSHVYWYRQLPEEGLKFMVYLQKENIIDESGMPKERFSAEFPKEGPSILRIQQVVRGDSAAYFCASSLPGVSSYEQYFGPGTRLTVT.

The chain recombines TRBV5-3 with TRBJ2-1; 7 bases are shared with TRBD2. TRBV5-3 is an ORF; its function is uncertain. The CDR3 has 15 amino acids. After removal of 6 bases from V and 0 bases from J, the junction contained 6 bases not matched to a gene. The CDR3 DNA follows: TGTGCCAGAAACCCCGGGACTAACTCCTACAATGAGCAGTTCTTC. Protein: CARNPGTNSYNEQFF.

A remark on this clone: The same CDR3 is also encoded by other DNA sequences in this sample. This sequence joins TRBV9 and TRBJ1-2, with TRBD1 identical over 11 bases. The CDR3 is made up of 13 amino acids. The junction had 2 bases not matched to a gene; V was cut back by 4 bases and J by 6 bases. CDR1 SGDLS and CDR2 YYNGEE come from the germline V gene. As DNA, the CDR3 is TGTGCCAGCAGCCTGGACAGGGGGCATGGCTACACCTTC. It is translated as CASSLDRGHGYTF. The full variable domain, completed using reference TRBV9 and TRBJ1-2, is DSGVTQTPKHLITATGQRVTLRCSPRSGDLSVYWYQQSLDQGLQFLIQYYNGEERAKGNILERFSAQQFPDLHSELNLSSLELGDSALYFCASSLDRGHGYTFGSGTRLTVV.

CDR3 loop: CASSVGQLFF. The CDR3 coding sequence is TGTGCCAGCAGTGTGGGACAACTTTTCTTT. The chain uses TRBV12-3 or TRBV12-4 and TRBJ1-1; D possibly corresponds to TRBD1 (6 bases). There are 10 residues in the CDR3. Trimming took 5 bases from V and 13 from J, leaving 11 bases between them.

The chain uses TRBV4-2 and TRBJ2-1; a weak D match, TRBD2 (6 bases). This CDR3 spans 16 amino acids. V lost 0 bases and J lost 4, with 13 bases in between. Looked up from germline, CDR1 is LGHNA and CDR2 is YNFKEQ. The CDR3 nucleotides read TGTGCCAGCAGCCAAGACAGACTAGGGGATTACAATGAGCAGTTCTTC. It yields the protein CASSQDRLGDYNEQFF.